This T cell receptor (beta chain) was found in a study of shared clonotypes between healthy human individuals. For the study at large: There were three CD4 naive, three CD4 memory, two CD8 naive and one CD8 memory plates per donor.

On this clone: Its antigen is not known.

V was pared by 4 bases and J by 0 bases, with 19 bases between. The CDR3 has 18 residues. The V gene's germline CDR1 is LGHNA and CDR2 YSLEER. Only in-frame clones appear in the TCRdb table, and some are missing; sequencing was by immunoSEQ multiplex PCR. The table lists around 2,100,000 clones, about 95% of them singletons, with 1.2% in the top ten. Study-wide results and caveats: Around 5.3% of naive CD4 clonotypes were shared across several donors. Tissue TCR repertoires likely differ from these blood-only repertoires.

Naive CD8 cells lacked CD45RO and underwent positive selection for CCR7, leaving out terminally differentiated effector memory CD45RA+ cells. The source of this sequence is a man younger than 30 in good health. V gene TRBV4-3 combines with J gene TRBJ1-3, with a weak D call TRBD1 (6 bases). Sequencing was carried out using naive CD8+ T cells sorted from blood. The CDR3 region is CASSLLTGSFRSGNTIYF. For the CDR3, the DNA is TGCGCCAGCAGCCTTTTGACAGGCTCTTTTCGCTCTGGAAACACCATATATTTT.